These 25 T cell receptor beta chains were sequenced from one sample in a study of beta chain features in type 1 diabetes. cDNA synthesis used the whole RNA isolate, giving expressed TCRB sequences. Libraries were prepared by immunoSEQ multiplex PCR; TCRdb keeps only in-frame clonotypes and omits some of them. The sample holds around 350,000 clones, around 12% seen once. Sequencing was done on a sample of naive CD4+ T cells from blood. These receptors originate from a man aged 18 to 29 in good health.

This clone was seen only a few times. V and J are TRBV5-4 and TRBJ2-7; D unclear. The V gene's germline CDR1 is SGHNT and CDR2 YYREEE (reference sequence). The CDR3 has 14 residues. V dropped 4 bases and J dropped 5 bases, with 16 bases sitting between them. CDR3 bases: TGTGCCAGCAGCGTCGTGCGTGGTATGGACGAGCAGTACTTC. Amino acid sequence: CASSVVRGMDEQYF.

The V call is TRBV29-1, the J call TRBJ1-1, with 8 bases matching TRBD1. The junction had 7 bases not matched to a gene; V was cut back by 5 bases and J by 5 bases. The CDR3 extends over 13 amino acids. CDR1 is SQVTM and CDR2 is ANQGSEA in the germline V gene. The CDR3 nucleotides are TGCAGCGTTCGGATGACAGGGGAAACTGAAGCTTTCTTT. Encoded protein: CSVRMTGETEAFF.

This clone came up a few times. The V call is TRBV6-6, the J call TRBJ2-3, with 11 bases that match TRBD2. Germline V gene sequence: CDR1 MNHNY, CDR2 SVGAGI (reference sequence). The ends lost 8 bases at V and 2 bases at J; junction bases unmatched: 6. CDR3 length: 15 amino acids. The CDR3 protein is CASARLAGNTDTQYF. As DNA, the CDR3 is TGTGCCAGCGCTAGACTAGCGGGGAACACAGATACGCAGTATTTT.

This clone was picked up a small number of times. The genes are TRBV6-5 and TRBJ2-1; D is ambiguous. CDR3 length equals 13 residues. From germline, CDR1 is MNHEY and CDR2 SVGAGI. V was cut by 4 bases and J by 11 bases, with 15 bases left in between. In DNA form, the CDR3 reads TGTGCCAGCAGTTCAGGCGTACAGAACAAGCAGTTCTTC. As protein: CASSSGVQNKQFF.

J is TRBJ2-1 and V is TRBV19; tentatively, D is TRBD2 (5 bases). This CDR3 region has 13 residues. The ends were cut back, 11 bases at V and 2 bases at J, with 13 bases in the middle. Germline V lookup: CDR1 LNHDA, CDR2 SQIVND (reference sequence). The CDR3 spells CASSTSPYNEQFF. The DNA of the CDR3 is TGTGCCTCATCTACTAGTCCCTACAATGAGCAGTTCTTC. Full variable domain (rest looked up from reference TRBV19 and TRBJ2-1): DGGITQSPKYLFRKEGQNVTLSCEQNLNHDAMYWYRQDPGQGLRLIYYSQIVNDFQKGDIAEGYSVSREKKESFPLTVTSAQKNPTAFYLCASSTSPYNEQFFGPGTRLTVL.

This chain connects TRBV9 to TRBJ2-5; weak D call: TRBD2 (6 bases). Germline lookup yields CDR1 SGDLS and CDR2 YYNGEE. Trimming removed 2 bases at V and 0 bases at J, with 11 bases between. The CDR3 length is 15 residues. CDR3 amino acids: CASSVGLAYQETQYF. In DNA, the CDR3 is TGTGCCAGCAGCGTTGGTCTAGCGTACCAAGAGACCCAGTACTTC.

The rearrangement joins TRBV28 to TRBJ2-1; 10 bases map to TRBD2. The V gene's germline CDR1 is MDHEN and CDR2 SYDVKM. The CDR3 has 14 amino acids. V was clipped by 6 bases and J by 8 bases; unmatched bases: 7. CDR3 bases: TGTGCCAGCAGCCCGGGACTAGCGATGTATGAGCAGTTCTTC. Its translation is CASSPGLAMYEQFF.

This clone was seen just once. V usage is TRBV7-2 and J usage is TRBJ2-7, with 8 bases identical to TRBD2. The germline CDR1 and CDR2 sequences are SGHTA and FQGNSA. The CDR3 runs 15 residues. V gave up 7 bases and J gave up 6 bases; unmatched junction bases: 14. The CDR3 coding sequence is TGTGCCAGCACCCCAGGCGGGGGGCCCTATCTCGAGCAGTACTTC. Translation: CASTPGGGPYLEQYF.

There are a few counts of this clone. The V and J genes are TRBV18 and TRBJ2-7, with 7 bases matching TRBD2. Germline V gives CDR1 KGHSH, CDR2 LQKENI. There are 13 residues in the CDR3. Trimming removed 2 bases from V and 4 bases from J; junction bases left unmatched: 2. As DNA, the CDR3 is TGTGCCAGCTCACCAGGAGCGGGATACGAGCAGTACTTC. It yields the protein CASSPGAGYEQYF. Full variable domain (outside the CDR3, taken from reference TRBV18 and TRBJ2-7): NAGVMQNPRHLVRRRGQEARLRCSPMKGHSHVYWYRQLPEEGLKFMVYLQKENIIDESGMPKERFSAEFPKEGPSILRIQQVVRGDSAAYFCASSPGAGYEQYFGPGTRLTVT.

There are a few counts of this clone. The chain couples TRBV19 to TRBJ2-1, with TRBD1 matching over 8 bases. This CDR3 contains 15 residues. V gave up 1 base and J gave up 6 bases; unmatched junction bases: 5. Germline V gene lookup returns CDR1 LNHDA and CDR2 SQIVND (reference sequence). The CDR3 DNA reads TGTGCCAGTAGTATAGGGACAGGGAATCGCAATGAGCAGTTCTTC. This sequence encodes CASSIGTGNRNEQFF.

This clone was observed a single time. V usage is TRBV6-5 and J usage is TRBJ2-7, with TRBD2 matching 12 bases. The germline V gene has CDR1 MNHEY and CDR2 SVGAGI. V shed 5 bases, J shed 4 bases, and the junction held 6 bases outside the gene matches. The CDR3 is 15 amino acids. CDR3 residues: CASSKMTSGSYEQYF. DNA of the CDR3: TGTGCCAGCAGTAAAATGACTAGCGGGAGTTACGAGCAGTACTTC.

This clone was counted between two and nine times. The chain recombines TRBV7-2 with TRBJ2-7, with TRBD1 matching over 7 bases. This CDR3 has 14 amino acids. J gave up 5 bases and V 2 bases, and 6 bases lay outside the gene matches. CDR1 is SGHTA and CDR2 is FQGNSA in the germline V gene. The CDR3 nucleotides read TGTGCCAGCAGCTTATTACAGGGGAGTAACGAGCAGTACTTC. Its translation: CASSLLQGSNEQYF.

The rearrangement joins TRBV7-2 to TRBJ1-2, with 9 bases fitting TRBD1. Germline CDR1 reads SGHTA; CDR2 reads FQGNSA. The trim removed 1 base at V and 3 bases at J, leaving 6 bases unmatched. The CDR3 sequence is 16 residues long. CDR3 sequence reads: CASSLVAGTGYYGYTF. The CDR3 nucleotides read TGTGCCAGCAGCTTAGTGGCCGGGACAGGGTACTATGGCTACACCTTC.

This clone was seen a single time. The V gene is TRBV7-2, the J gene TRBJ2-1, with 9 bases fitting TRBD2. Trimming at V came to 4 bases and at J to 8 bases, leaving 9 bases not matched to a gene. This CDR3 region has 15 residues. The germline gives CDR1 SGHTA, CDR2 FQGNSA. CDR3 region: CASSSEAGGHYEQFF. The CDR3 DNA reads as TGTGCCAGCAGCTCGGAGGCGGGGGGGCATTATGAGCAGTTCTTC.

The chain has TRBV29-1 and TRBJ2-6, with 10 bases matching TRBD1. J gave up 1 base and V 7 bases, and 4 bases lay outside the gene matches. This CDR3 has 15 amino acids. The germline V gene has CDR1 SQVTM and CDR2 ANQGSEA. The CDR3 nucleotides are TGCAGCGCTTGGACAGGGGGATCTGGGGCCAACGTCCTGACTTTC. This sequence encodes CSAWTGGSGANVLTF. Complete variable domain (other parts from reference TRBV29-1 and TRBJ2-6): SAVISQKPSRDICQRGTSLTIQCQVDSQVTMMFWYRQQPGQSLTLIATANQGSEATYESGFVIDKFPISRPNLTFSTLTVSNMSPEDSSIYLCSAWTGGSGANVLTFGAGSRLTVL.

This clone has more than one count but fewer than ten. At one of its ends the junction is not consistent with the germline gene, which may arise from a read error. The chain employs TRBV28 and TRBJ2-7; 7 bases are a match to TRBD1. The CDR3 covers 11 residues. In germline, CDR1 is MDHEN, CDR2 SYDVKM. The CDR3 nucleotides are TGTGCCAGCAGTTTTTTGGACAGGTTTTTCTTC. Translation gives CASSFLDRFFF.

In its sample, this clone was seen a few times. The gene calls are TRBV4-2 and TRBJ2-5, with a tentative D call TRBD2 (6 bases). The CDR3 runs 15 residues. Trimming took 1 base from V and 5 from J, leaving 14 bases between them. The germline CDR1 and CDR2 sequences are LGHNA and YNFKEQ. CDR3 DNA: TGTGCCAGCAGCCAAGTTGCTAGCGAAGGGGAGACCCAGTACTTC. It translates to CASSQVASEGETQYF.

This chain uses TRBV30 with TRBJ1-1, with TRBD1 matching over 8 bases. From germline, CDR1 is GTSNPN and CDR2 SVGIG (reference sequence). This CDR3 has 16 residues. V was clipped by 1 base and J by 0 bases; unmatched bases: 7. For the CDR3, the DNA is TGTGCCTGGAGTGGACAGGGGTACGAGATGAACACTGAAGCTTTCTTT. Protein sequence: CAWSGQGYEMNTEAFF.

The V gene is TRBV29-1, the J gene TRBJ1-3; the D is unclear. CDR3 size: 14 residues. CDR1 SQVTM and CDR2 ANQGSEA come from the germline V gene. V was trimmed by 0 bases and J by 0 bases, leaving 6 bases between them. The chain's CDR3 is CSVEDSRSGNTIYF. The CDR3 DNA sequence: TGCAGCGTTGAAGATTCCCGCTCTGGAAACACCATATATTTT.

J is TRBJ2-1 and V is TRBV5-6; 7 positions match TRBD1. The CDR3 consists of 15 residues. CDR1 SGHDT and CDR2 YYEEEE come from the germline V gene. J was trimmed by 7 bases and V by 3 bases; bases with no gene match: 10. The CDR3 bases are TGTGCCAGCAGCTGGGGATTGACAGGGCGAAATGAGCAGTTCTTC. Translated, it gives CASSWGLTGRNEQFF.

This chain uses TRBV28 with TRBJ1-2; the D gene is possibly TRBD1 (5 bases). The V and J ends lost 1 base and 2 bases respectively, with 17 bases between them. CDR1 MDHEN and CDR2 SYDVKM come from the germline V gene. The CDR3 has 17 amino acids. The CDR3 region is CASSLFLVGRDNYGYTF. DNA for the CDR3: TGTGCCAGCAGTTTATTCCTTGTGGGGCGGGACAACTATGGCTACACCTTC.

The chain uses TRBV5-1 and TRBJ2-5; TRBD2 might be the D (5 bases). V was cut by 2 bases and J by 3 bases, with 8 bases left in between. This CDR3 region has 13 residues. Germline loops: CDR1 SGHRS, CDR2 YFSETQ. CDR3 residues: CASSFGEKETQYF. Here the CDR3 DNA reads TGCGCCAGCAGCTTTGGGGAGAAAGAGACCCAGTACTTC.

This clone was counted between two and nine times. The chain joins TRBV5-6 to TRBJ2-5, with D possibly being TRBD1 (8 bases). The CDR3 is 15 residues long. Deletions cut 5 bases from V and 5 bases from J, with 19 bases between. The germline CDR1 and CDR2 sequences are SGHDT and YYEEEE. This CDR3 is CASRDTTGGAETQYF. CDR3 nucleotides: TGTGCCAGCAGGGATACAACAGGGGGGGCCGAGACCCAGTACTTC.

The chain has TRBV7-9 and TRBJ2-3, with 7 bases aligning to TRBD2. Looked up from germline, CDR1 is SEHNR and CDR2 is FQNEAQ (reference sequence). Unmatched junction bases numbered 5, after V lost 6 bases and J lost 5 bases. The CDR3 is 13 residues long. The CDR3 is CASSSSGGDTQYF. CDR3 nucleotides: TGTGCCAGCAGTTCATCGGGGGGAGATACGCAGTATTTT.

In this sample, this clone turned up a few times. The DNA of the CDR3 is TGTGCCAGCAGGCGGACAGGGGAGGATCACAATGAGCAGTTCTTC. It yields the protein CASRRTGEDHNEQFF. The J gene is TRBJ2-1, the V gene TRBV7-9; 9 bases are shared with TRBD1. This CDR3 has 15 amino acids. Germline V gene sequence: CDR1 SEHNR, CDR2 FQNEAQ (reference sequence). The trim removed 6 bases at V and 5 bases at J, leaving 8 bases unmatched.